This passage covers 18 T cell receptor beta chains from one sample sequenced in a study of blood T cell repertoires in COVID-19. Here immunoSEQ multiplex PCR was the method, and the copy in TCRdb shows in-frame clones only, minus some. In the table there are some 290,000 clones, roughly 83% of which are singletons. Sequenced: peripheral blood. All receptors come from a man in his fifties or sixties who had recovered from COVID-19.

The chain links TRBV27 to TRBJ1-4; a possible D gene is TRBD1 (5 bases). The CDR3 length is 14 residues. V lost 8 bases and J lost 8, with 18 bases in between. Germline CDR1 reads MNHEY; CDR2 reads SMNVEV (reference sequence). CDR3 region: CASAGGSRGEKLFF. The CDR3 nucleotides are TGTGCCAGCGCCGGGGGGTCGCGGGGAGAAAAACTGTTTTTT.

The chain employs TRBV7-2 and TRBJ1-1, with D maybe TRBD1 (5 bases). Between the trimmed V and J ends, which lost 5 bases and 5 bases, there was a span of 18 bases. The V gene's germline CDR1 is SGHTA and CDR2 FQGNSA. There are 15 residues in the CDR3. The DNA for the CDR3 is TGTGCCAGCAGCCCCCCCCGGGGGGTAGGGACTGAAGCTTTCTTT. Protein: CASSPPRGVGTEAFF. Supplemented by reference TRBV7-2 and TRBJ1-1, the full variable domain reads GAGVSQSPSNKVTEKGKDVELRCDPISGHTALYWYRQSLGQGLEFLIYFQGNSAPDKSGLPSDRFSAERTGGSVSTLTIQRTQQEDSAVYLCASSPPRGVGTEAFFGQGTRLTVV.

This chain joins TRBV12-3 or TRBV12-4 and TRBJ1-5; D ambiguous. CDR3 length: 13 amino acids. V lost 5 bases and J 1 base, leaving 6 bases between the germline ends. DNA of the CDR3: TGTGCCAGCAGTCCACAAAGCAATCAGCCCCAGCATTTT. Its translation is CASSPQSNQPQHF.

The rearrangement links TRBV27 to TRBJ2-7; TRBD2 is a possible D gene (6 bases). This CDR3 spans 15 amino acids. Trimming took 6 bases from V and 4 from J, leaving 19 bases between them. CDR1 MNHEY and CDR2 SMNVEV come from the germline V gene (reference sequence). CDR3 protein: CASSRDSSRSYEQYF. For the CDR3, the DNA is TGTGCCAGCAGCCGGGACTCCTCCCGCTCGTACGAGCAGTACTTC.

This chain links TRBV10-3 with TRBJ1-1; tentative D call: TRBD1 (5 bases). This CDR3 comprises 14 residues. Trimming removed 3 bases from V and 6 bases from J, with 14 bases in between. Germline lookup yields CDR1 ENHRY and CDR2 SYGVKD. CDR3 sequence reads: CAISDYSGGAEAFF. The CDR3 nucleotides read TGTGCCATCAGTGACTATTCGGGGGGGGCTGAAGCTTTCTTT.

The rearrangement joins TRBV4-1 to TRBJ2-1; 14 nucleotides line up with TRBD2. From germline, CDR1 is MGHRA and CDR2 YSYEKL. With 0 bases clipped from V and 6 bases from J, the junction kept 13 bases outside the gene matches. This CDR3 is 20 amino acids long. In nucleotides, the CDR3 is TGCGCCAGCAGCCAAGAAACCCCTGGAGGGACTAGCGGGAGCGGCAATGAGCAGTTCTTC. Translation gives CASSQETPGGTSGSGNEQFF.

V gene TRBV30 combines with J gene TRBJ2-1; 10 nucleotides agree with TRBD2. Germline-derived CDR1 and CDR2 are GTSNPN and SVGIG (reference sequence). Trimming removed 0 bases from V and 8 bases from J; junction bases left unmatched: 16. The CDR3 sequence is 18 residues long. CDR3 nucleotides: TGTGCCTGGAGTGTGACCCCCATTGCCAGCGGGAGGGCCGATGAGCAGTTCTTC. Its protein product is CAWSVTPIASGRADEQFF. Variable domain in full (rest from reference TRBV30 and TRBJ2-1): SQTIHQWPATLVQPVGSPLSLECTVEGTSNPNLYWYRQAAGRGLQLLFYSVGIGQISSEVPQNLSASRPQDRQFILSSKKLLLSDSGFYLCAWSVTPIASGRADEQFFGPGTRLTVL.

V usage is TRBV6-6 and J usage is TRBJ2-5; D perhaps matches TRBD1 (5 bases). The CDR3 loop spans 16 amino acids. V was cut by 0 bases and J by 2 bases, with 13 bases left in between. Germline V gene data show CDR1 as MNHNY and CDR2 as SVGAGI (reference sequence). CDR3 nucleotide sequence: TGTGCCAGCAGTTACTCTTCTGGACAAATTCAAGAGACCCAGTACTTC. It specifies CASSYSSGQIQETQYF.

This chain connects TRBV6-5 to TRBJ2-4, with TRBD2 matching over 7 bases. This CDR3 spans 14 amino acids. Germline V lookup: CDR1 MNHEY, CDR2 SVGAGI. Trimming took 6 bases from V and 6 from J; bases not matched to a gene: 8. CDR3 in DNA: TGTGCCAGCAGGAGCGGGACTCTCGGAAACATTCAGTACTTC. Protein: CASRSGTLGNIQYF.

In DNA form, the CDR3 reads TGTGCCAGTAGGCCCGGGACTAGCGGGAGTAGGAGGTCCTACAATGAGCAGTTCTTC. This codes for CASRPGTSGSRRSYNEQFF. This sequence joins TRBV7-6 and TRBJ2-1; 14 nucleotides line up with TRBD2. The CDR3 covers 19 residues. The V and J ends lost 9 bases and 1 base, in that order; junction bases with no gene match: 14. Germline assignment: CDR1 SGHVS and CDR2 FNYEAQ.

A single count supports this clone. The V and J genes are TRBV3-1 (or the pseudogene TRBV3-2) and TRBJ2-7; D not certain. The germline CDR1 and CDR2 sequences are LGHDT and YNNKEL (reference sequence). CDR3 length equals 13 residues. Trimming stripped 2 bases from V and 3 bases from J, with 8 bases between. CDR3 sequence reads: CASSQSGYYEQYF. CDR3 in DNA: TGTGCCAGCAGCCAATCCGGGTACTACGAGCAGTACTTC.

This sequence joins TRBV3-1 (or the pseudogene TRBV3-2) and TRBJ2-2; D might be TRBD2 (6 bases). This CDR3 spans 15 amino acids. Trimming stripped 1 base from V and 4 bases from J, with 10 bases between. Germline V gene lookup returns CDR1 LGHDT and CDR2 YNNKEL (reference sequence). CDR3 sequence (DNA): TGTGCCAGCAGCCAAGCGGGACTTACCACCGGGGAGCTGTTTTTT. This sequence encodes CASSQAGLTTGELFF.

The genes are TRBV6-5 and TRBJ1-5; D remains ambiguous. The V and J ends lost 7 bases and 6 bases respectively, with 13 bases between them. The CDR3 sequence is 13 residues long. Germline V lookup: CDR1 MNHEY, CDR2 SVGAGI. CDR3 DNA sequence: TGTGCCAGCACCATCGGAGAGGCTCAGCCCCAGCATTTT. This codes for CASTIGEAQPQHF.

V is TRBV19 and J is TRBJ1-3; D gene ambiguous. V dropped 1 base and J dropped 2 bases, with 9 bases sitting between them. Germline values: CDR1 LNHDA, CDR2 SQIVND (reference sequence). CDR3 length: 15 residues. CDR3 in DNA: TGTGCCAGTAGTATAGGAAACACCCCTGGAAACACCATATATTTT. Amino acid sequence: CASSIGNTPGNTIYF.

This chain connects TRBV28 to TRBJ1-5; 8 bases map to TRBD1. Trimming took 8 bases from V and 0 from J; bases not matched to a gene: 9. Per the germline V gene, CDR1 is MDHEN and CDR2 is SYDVKM. CDR3 length equals 16 residues. The CDR3 loop reads CASQSGRGLSNQPQHF. The CDR3 DNA reads TGTGCCAGCCAGTCGGGCAGGGGGCTTAGCAATCAGCCCCAGCATTTT.

This clone was seen only once. V usage is TRBV6-1 and J usage is TRBJ1-4; D remains ambiguous. Germline-derived CDR1 and CDR2 are MNHNS and SASEGT. V lost 2 bases, J lost 5 bases, and 15 bases lay in between. The CDR3 totals 16 residues. CDR3 coding DNA: TGTGCCAGCAGTGAAAACCTGGTCCTTAGAAATGAAAAACTGTTTTTT. Translation: CASSENLVLRNEKLFF.

As DNA, the CDR3 is TGTGCCAGCAGCTTAGGTGGGGGGGCGGTAGCCAAAAACATTCAGTACTTC. Protein product: CASSLGGGAVAKNIQYF. The chain employs TRBV11-2 and TRBJ2-4, with D maybe TRBD2 (7 bases). Between the trimmed V and J ends, which lost 1 base and 0 bases, there was a span of 13 bases. The CDR3 contains 17 residues. Germline V gives CDR1 SGHAT, CDR2 FQNNGV.

This chain joins TRBV25-1 and TRBJ2-5; TRBD1 agrees at 10 bases. Germline lookup yields CDR1 MGHDK and CDR2 SYGVNS. The V segment lost 6 bases and the J segment 5 bases; nucleotides outside the gene matches: 6. The CDR3 totals 14 residues. CDR3 DNA sequence: TGTGCCAGCAGGGGACAGGGGAGGGGGGAGACCCAGTACTTC. This gives the protein CASRGQGRGETQYF.